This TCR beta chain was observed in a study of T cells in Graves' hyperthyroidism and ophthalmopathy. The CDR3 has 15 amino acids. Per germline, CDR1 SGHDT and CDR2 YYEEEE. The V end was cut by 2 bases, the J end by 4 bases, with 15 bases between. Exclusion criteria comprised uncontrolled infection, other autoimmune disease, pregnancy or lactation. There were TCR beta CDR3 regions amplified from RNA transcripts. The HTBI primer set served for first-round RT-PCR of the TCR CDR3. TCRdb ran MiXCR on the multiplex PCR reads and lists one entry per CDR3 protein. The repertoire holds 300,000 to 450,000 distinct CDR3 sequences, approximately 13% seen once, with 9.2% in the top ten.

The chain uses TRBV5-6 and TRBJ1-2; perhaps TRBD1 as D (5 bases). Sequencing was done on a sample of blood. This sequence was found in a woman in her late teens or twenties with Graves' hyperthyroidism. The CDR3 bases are TGTGCCAGCAGCTTATGGAGGGGCTTAGGCTATGGCTACACCTTC. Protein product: CASSLWRGLGYGYTF.